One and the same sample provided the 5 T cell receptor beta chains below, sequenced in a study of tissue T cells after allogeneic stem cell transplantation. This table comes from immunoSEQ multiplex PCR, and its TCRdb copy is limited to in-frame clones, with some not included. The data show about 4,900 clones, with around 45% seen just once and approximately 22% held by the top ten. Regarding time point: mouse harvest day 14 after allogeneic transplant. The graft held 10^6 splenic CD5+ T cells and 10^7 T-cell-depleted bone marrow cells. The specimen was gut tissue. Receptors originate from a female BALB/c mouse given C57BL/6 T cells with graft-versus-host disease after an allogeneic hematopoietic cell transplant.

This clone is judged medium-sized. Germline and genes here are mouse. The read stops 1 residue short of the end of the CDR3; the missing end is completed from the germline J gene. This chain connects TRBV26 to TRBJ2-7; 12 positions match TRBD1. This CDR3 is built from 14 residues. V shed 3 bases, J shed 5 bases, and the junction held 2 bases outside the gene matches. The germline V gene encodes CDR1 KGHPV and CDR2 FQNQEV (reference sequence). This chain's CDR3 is CASSLRDRGHEQYF. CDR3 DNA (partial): TGTGCCAGCAGTCTTAGGGACAGGGGGCATGAACAGTAC.

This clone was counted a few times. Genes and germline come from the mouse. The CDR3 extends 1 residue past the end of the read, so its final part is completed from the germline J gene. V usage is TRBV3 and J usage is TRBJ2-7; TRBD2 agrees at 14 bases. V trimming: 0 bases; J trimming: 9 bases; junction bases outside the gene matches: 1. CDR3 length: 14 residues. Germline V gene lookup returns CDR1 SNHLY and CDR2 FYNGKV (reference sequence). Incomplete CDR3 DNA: TGTGCCAGCAGCTTAGCCGGGACTGGGGGGGCACAGTAC. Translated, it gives CASSLAGTGGAQY. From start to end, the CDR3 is CASSLAGTGGAQYF.

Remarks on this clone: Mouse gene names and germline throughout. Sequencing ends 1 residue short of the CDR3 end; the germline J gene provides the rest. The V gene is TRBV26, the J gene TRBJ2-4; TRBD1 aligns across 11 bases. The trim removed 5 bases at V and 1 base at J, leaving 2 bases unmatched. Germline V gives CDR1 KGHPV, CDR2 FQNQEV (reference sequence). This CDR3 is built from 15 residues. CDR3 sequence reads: CASSSGQGGQNTLYF. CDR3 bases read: TGTGCCAGCAGTTCGGGACAGGGGGGTCAAAACACCTTGTAC.

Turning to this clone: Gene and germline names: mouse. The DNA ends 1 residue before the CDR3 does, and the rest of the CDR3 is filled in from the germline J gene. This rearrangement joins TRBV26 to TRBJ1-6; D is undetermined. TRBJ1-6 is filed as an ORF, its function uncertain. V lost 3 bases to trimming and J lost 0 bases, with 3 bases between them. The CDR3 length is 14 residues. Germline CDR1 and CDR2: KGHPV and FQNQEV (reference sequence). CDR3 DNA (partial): TGTGCCAGCAGTCTAAATTCCTATAATTCGCCCCTCTAC. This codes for CASSLNSYNSPLY. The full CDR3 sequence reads CASSLNSYNSPLYF.

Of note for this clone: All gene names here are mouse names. This chain's CDR3 is CTCSARDRGPGNTLYF. Partial CDR3 DNA: TGCACCTGCAGTGCTAGGGACAGGGGGCCTGGAAATACGCTCTAT. V is TRBV1 and J is TRBJ1-3; 12 positions match TRBD1. Read data end 1 residue before the CDR3 end; the end is taken from the germline J gene. Germline V gene data show CDR1 as NSQYPW and CDR2 as LRSPGD (reference sequence). The CDR3 sequence is 16 residues long. Unmatched junction bases numbered 2, after V lost 3 bases and J lost 2 bases.